The entry below gives a single T cell receptor (beta chain) sequence along with its context. Germline V CDR1 and CDR2: SGDLS, YYNGEE. J lost 2 bases, V lost 4 bases, and 8 bases had no gene match. The CDR3 spans 15 residues. The source of the sample is a study of T cell changes during pregnancy in multiple sclerosis. Generated by immunoSEQ multiplex PCR, the TCRdb table keeps only in-frame clones and is missing some. The profile shows about 77,000 clones, approximately 94% of them singletons. The gene calls are TRBV9 and TRBJ2-7; TRBD1 aligns across 8 bases. This specimen consisted of peripheral blood, obtained after pregnancy. The clonotype originates from a female donor in good health, enrolled as a control in a pregnancy study. The CDR3 nucleotides read TGTGCCAGCAGCCCAGGACAGGGTTTTACCTACGAGCAGTACTTC. This translates into CASSPGQGFTYEQYF.